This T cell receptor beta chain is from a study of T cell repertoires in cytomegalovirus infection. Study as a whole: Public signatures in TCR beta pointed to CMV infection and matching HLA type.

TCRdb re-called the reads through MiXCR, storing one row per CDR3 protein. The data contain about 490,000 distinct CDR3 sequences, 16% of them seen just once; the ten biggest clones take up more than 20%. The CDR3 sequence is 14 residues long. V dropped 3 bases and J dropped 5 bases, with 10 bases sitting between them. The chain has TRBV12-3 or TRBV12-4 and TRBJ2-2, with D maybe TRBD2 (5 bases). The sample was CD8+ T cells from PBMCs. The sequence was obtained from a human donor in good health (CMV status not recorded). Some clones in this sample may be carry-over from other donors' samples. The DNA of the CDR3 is TGTGCCAGCAGTTTGTACAAGCGGACCGGGGAGCTGTTTTTT. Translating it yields CASSLYKRTGELFF.